A single sample gave rise to the 14 T cell receptor beta chains below, sequenced in a study of T cell repertoires in cytomegalovirus infection. TCRdb re-derived calls from the reads in MiXCR, one entry per CDR3 protein. The repertoire consists of about 530,000 distinct CDR3 sequences, with around a quarter occurring once and the leading ten covering about 12%. The sample consisted of PBMCs. The receptors derive from a human donor in good health (CMV status not recorded). Some clones in this sample may be carry-over from other donors' samples.

The chain links TRBV7-9 to TRBJ2-7; D might be TRBD2 (5 bases). The V end was cut by 1 base, the J end by 5 bases, with 12 bases between. The CDR3 has 14 amino acids. Germline V CDR1 and CDR2: SEHNR, FQNEAQ (reference sequence). The CDR3 is CASSLDPGSHEQYF. CDR3 nucleotide sequence: TGTGCCAGCAGCTTAGACCCGGGAAGCCACGAGCAGTACTTC.

This clonotype has more than one count but fewer than ten. The V call is TRBV4-1, the J call TRBJ2-6; TRBD2 aligns across 10 bases. Germline CDR1 and CDR2: MGHRA and YSYEKL. V dropped 1 base and J dropped 1; count of bases not matched to a gene: 4. This CDR3 comprises 18 residues. The CDR3 DNA is TGCGCCAGCAGCCAAGGAGGAGCGGGAGGGTCTGGGGCCAACGTCCTGACTTTC. It is translated as CASSQGGAGGSGANVLTF.

A single count supports this clonotype. Possible read error: a much larger clone is one base away. V usage is TRBV7-2 and J usage is TRBJ2-7, with 11 bases fitting TRBD2. CDR3 length equals 18 residues. CDR1 is SGHTA, CDR2 FQGNSA, per germline. The chain's CDR3 is CASSLIGTSGSRSYVQYF. CDR3 DNA sequence: TGTGCCAGCTCCCTTATCGGTACTAGCGGGAGCCGTTCCTACGTGCAGTACTTC.

This chain connects TRBV7-9 to TRBJ2-7; D is ambiguous. CDR1 is SEHNR and CDR2 is FQNEAQ in the germline V gene (reference sequence). The CDR3 sequence is 16 residues long. With 1 base removed from V and 0 bases from J, the gap between germline ends came to 13 bases. The CDR3 coding sequence is TGTGCCAGCAGCTTAGTCTTGTTCCAAAGCTCCTACGAGCAGTACTTC. Encoded protein: CASSLVLFQSSYEQYF.

The V and J genes are TRBV28 and TRBJ1-5; 7 bases are a match to TRBD1. Looked up from germline, CDR1 is MDHEN and CDR2 is SYDVKM. This CDR3 is 14 amino acids long. V lost 5 bases, J lost 6 bases, and 7 bases stayed unmatched. CDR3 DNA sequence: TGTGCCAGCAGTCAGACAGGGCTGCGTCAGCCCCAGCATTTT. Its protein product is CASSQTGLRQPQHF.

In DNA form, the CDR3 reads TGTGCCAGCAGCTTAGGGCGAGTTAGACTAGCGGGGGACAATGAGCAGTTCTTC. Translated, it gives CASSLGRVRLAGDNEQFF. V and J are TRBV7-9 and TRBJ2-1; 12 bases match TRBD2. The CDR3 spans 18 residues. CDR1 SEHNR and CDR2 FQNEAQ come from the germline V gene (reference sequence). J gave up 5 bases and V 1 base, and 9 bases lay outside the gene matches.

The chain joins TRBV7-9 to TRBJ1-2, with a weak D call TRBD1 (5 bases). Germline V gives CDR1 SEHNR, CDR2 FQNEAQ (reference sequence). The CDR3 runs to 15 residues. The ends were cut back, 2 bases at V and 6 bases at J, with 16 bases in the middle. The CDR3 bases are TGTGCCAGCAGCTTAATCCCTTTGGAGGGACATGGCTACACCTTC. It translates to CASSLIPLEGHGYTF.

The chain combines TRBV6-5 with TRBJ1-1; D unresolved. The CDR3 has 13 residues. Trimming stripped 2 bases from V and 9 bases from J, with 13 bases between. The germline V gene has CDR1 MNHEY and CDR2 SVGAGI. The chain's CDR3 is CASSYPGRAKAFF. CDR3 in DNA: TGTGCCAGCAGTTACCCGGGTAGAGCTAAAGCTTTCTTT.

This clonotype has a count of ten or more. The chain couples TRBV7-2 to TRBJ1-5; no reliable D call. This CDR3 has 15 amino acids. Trimming pared 1 base from V and 3 bases from J, leaving 10 bases between. In germline, CDR1 is SGHTA, CDR2 FQGNSA. CDR3 DNA: TGTGCCAGCAGCTTAGTGGCAGCGTCCAATCAGCCCCAGCATTTT. Its protein product is CASSLVAASNQPQHF. Full variable domain (rest looked up from reference TRBV7-2 and TRBJ1-5): GAGVSQSPSNKVTEKGKDVELRCDPISGHTALYWYRQSLGQGLEFLIYFQGNSAPDKSGLPSDRFSAERTGGSVSTLTIQRTQQEDSAVYLCASSLVAASNQPQHFGDGTRLSIL.

The chain combines TRBV6-2 or TRBV6-3 with TRBJ2-7; D may match TRBD1 or TRBD2 (6 bases each). The V end lost 5 bases, the J end lost 6 bases, and 14 bases lay between the germline ends. Germline CDR1 and CDR2: MNHEY and SVGEGT. This CDR3 is built from 13 residues. CDR3 DNA sequence: TGTGCCAGCAGTGAAGAGAGGGGGGTCGAGCAGTACGTC. This encodes CASSEERGVEQYV.

In this sample, this clonotype turned up once. One end of the junction does not line up with germline, which may come from a read error. The chain combines TRBV6-6 with TRBJ2-3; the match to TRBD2 covers 9 bases. Per the germline V gene, CDR1 is MNHNY and CDR2 is SVGAGI (reference sequence). The CDR3 consists of 17 residues. As DNA, the CDR3 is TGTGCCGGCAGGATATTAGCGGGAGCTCCTAGCACAGATACGCAGTATTTT. Its protein product is CAGRILAGAPSTDTQYF.

This chain links TRBV4-1 with TRBJ2-7, with TRBD2 matching 8 bases. Germline assignment: CDR1 MGHRA and CDR2 YSYEKL. J lost 7 bases, V lost 1 base, and 9 bases had no gene match. This CDR3 spans 15 amino acids. The CDR3 loop is CASSQGQTLADEQYV. CDR3 nucleotide sequence: TGCGCCAGCAGCCAAGGGCAAACACTAGCGGATGAGCAGTACGTC.

The chain uses TRBV10-3 and TRBJ2-3, with a tentative D call TRBD1 (5 bases). V was clipped by 6 bases and J by 5 bases, with 18 bases between them. CDR3 length: 15 residues. Per the germline V gene, CDR1 is ENHRY and CDR2 is SYGVKD. CDR3 sequence: CAIRKTTVGGDTQYF. The CDR3, as DNA: TGTGCCATCAGGAAAACGACAGTGGGTGGAGATACGCAGTATTTT.

Comment on this clonotype: A much bigger clone sits one base away, suggesting this may be a read error. The V call is TRBV7-8, the J call TRBJ2-1; D may be TRBD2 (6 bases). Germline-derived CDR1 and CDR2 are SGHVS and FQNEAQ. The length of the CDR3 is 15 residues. The CDR3: CASSARGYSCNEQFF. In DNA, the CDR3 is TGTGCCAGCAGCGCCCGGGGGTACTCCTGCAATGAGCAGTTCTTC.